One and the same sample provided the 2 T cell receptor beta chains below, sequenced in a study of T cells after yellow fever vaccination. TCRdb re-derived calls from the 5' RACE reads in MiXCR, one entry per CDR3 protein. The table lists a few hundred thousand distinct CDR3 sequences, 3% to 4.5% of them singletons. The material was PBMCs, obtained 5 days after the yellow fever booster vaccination. These receptors all stem from a young man who received the YFV17D yellow fever vaccine.

The sample holds many counts of this clonotype. V gene TRBV27 combines with J gene TRBJ2-3; no clear D gene. The CDR3 extends over 13 amino acids. V lost 2 bases to trimming and J lost 4 bases, with 7 bases between them. Germline values: CDR1 MNHEY, CDR2 SMNVEV (reference sequence). The CDR3 nucleotides read TGTGCCAGCAGTTTAGGGGTTGCAGATACGCAGTATTTT. Protein: CASSLGVADTQYF.

This clonotype was seen a few times. CDR3 amino acids: CASSFSGGMTDTQYF. CDR3 coding DNA: TGCGCCAGCAGCTTCTCAGGGGGCATGACAGATACGCAGTATTTT. The rearrangement links TRBV5-1 to TRBJ2-3; 8 nucleotides align to TRBD1. V dropped 2 bases and J dropped 3; count of bases not matched to a gene: 5. This CDR3 is built from 15 residues. Germline CDR1 SGHRS, CDR2 YFSETQ. Full variable domain (rest looked up from reference TRBV5-1 and TRBJ2-3): KAGVTQTPRYLIKTRGQQVTLSCSPISGHRSVSWYQQTPGQGLQFLFEYFSETQRNKGNFPGRFSGRQFSNSRSEMNVSTLELGDSALYLCASSFSGGMTDTQYFGPGTRLTVL.